The T cell receptor (beta chain) under discussion was sequenced for a study of OX40 agonist ivuxolimab in advanced cancers. The wider study: An agonistic human IgG2 monoclonal antibody against OX40 (CD134) was given. Study-wide results and limits: The CD4+ and CD8+ T cells in the blood had expanded clonally by week 6 at 0.1 to 3.0 mg/kg. Part of the nonresponder group also had normalized T-cell clonal expansion that was low.

Peripheral blood came from all dose cohorts at three timepoints. There are 17 residues in the CDR3. Trimming cost V 6 bases and J 5 bases; bases outside gene matches: 17. Per the germline V gene, CDR1 is MGHDK and CDR2 is SYGVNS. This clone has just one count. As yet, its antigen is unknown. Method: immunoSEQ multiplex PCR; TCRdb's copy keeps in-frame clones and lacks some. The table records around 92,000 clones, about 92% of them present only once. Sequenced here: CD4+ or CD8+ T cells sorted from blood, sampled in a trial of the OX40 agonist ivuxolimab. This receptor was identified in an adult with an advanced solid tumor such as melanoma, head and neck, liver or kidney cancer. The chain carries TRBV25-1 and TRBJ1-2, with 8 bases that match TRBD1. In DNA, the CDR3 is TGTGCCAGCAGCTCCCCGACAGGGGCCAACAATCCATATGGCTACACCTTC. It yields the protein CASSSPTGANNPYGYTF.